The rows below give T cell receptor beta chains drawn from one sample of a study of HIV-infected patients and healthy controls. Each CDR3 protein gets one entry after TCRdb re-called the 5' RACE reads with MiXCR. The data hold several thousand distinct CDR3 sequences, with less than 25% observed a single time. The sequences come from blood, collected before antiretroviral therapy. These receptors all stem from an adult with HIV infection. The CDR3 runs from the conserved cysteine through the conserved F or W. A D gene is named only where the DNA matches it firmly. The size of a clone is reported for some rows only, either as once, few or many, or as a class for expanded clones.

>TRBJ2-2|medium-sized|TRBD2|TRBV9
TGTGCCAGCAGCGTATCTAGCGGGAAGAACACCGGGGAGCTGTTTTTT
CASSVSSGKNTGELFF
>TRBJ1-1|few|TRBD1|TRBV19
TGTGCCAGTAGTACCCGGGACAGGCCGAACACTGAAGCTTTCTTT
CASSTRDRPNTEAFF
>TRBJ2-7|medium-sized|TRBD2|TRBV4-2
TGTGCCAGCAGCCCGGCCGGGGGGGAGCCCTCCTACGAGCAGTACTTC
CASSPAGGEPSYEQYF
>TRBJ2-5|-|-|TRBV6-1
TGTGCCAGCAGTGAAGGGTGGGGGATCCAAGAGACCCAGTACTTC
CASSEGWGIQETQYF
>TRBJ1-1|few|-|TRBV19
TGTGCCAGTAGTGGGGGGGCCGCCCCCGGGACTGAAGCTTTCTTT
CASSGGAAPGTEAFF
>TRBJ2-1|medium-sized|TRBD2|TRBV19
TGTGCCAGTAGTATAGGGGAGCGGGGGGCCCACAATGAGCAGTTCTTC
CASSIGERGAHNEQFF
>TRBJ1-5|medium-sized|-|TRBV5-5
TGTGCCAGCAGCTTGGTTCCTGGCCAGCCCCAGCATTTT
CASSLVPGQPQHF
>TRBJ2-1|few|-|TRBV30
TGTGCCTGGAGTGTATTGGCGGTAAACAATGAGCAGTTCTTC
CAWSVLAVNNEQFF
>TRBJ2-1|medium-sized|-|TRBV6-2/TRBV6-3
TGTGCCAGCAGAAGCGCATGGAATGAGCAGTTCTTC
CASRSAWNEQFF
>TRBJ2-5|medium-sized|-|TRBV6-6
TGTGCCAGCAGTTCCATCTCAGAGTTCCAAGAGACCCAGTACTTC
CASSSISEFQETQYF
>TRBJ1-4|-|-|TRBV2
TGTGCCAGCAGTGAAGCGAAGGACGTTAATGAAAAACTGTTTTTT
CASSEAKDVNEKLFF
>TRBJ1-2|-|-|TRBV2
TGTGCCAGCTTGGGAACCTACAGGGAGACTTTATATGGCTACACCTTC
CASLGTYRETLYGYTF
>TRBJ2-3|large|-|TRBV7-8
TGTGCCAGCAGTGAGGACTTCCAAGAAAGAGATACGCAGTATTTT
CASSEDFQERDTQYF
>TRBJ2-2|medium-sized|-|TRBV7-8
TGTGCCAGCAGCTCGGGGTTCACCGGGGAGCTGTTTTTT
CASSSGFTGELFF
>TRBJ2-1|-|-|TRBV19
TGTGCCAGTAGTAGGGACGGGGGACCCTACAATGAGCAGTTCTTC
CASSRDGGPYNEQFF
>TRBJ2-7|medium-sized|-|TRBV7-8
TGTGCCAGCAGCATACCTCGGTCCTACGAGCAGTACTTC
CASSIPRSYEQYF
>TRBJ1-5|-|-|TRBV18
TGTGCCAGCTCACTACAGCGGGATCAGCCCCAGCATTTT
CASSLQRDQPQHF
>TRBJ2-3|-|TRBD1|TRBV7-9
TGTGCCGTACTCCAGGGGGCAACAGATACGCAGTATTTT
CAVLQGATDTQYF
>TRBJ2-5|medium-sized|-|TRBV20-1
TGCAGTGCTAGAGGACTAGTTGAGACCCAGTACTTC
CSARGLVETQYF
>TRBJ2-3|-|-|TRBV12-3/TRBV12-4
TGTGCCAGCGATACAGGGCCCCAAGATACGCAGTATTTT
CASDTGPQDTQYF
>TRBJ2-7|-|-|TRBV6-5
TGTGCCAGCAGTTACCAGGACAGCTACGAGCAGTACTTC
CASSYQDSYEQYF
>TRBJ1-1|-|-|TRBV27
TGTGCCAGCAGCCATAGAAGGTCGTTCGCCATGAACACTGAAGCTTTCTTT
CASSHRRSFAMNTEAFF
>TRBJ1-1|-|TRBD1|TRBV12-3/TRBV12-4
TGTGCCAGCAGAGCATACAGGGGGTTGAACACTGAAGCTTTCTTT
CASRAYRGLNTEAFF
>TRBJ2-3|few|TRBD1|TRBV7-2
TGTGCCAGCAGCGTAGGACAGGGCTCTGATACGCAGTATTTT
CASSVGQGSDTQYF
>TRBJ2-1|-|TRBD2|TRBV19
TGTGCCAGTAGTAGGAGATTCAGGACTAGCGTGGGAGAAAAAAGGGACAATGAGCAGTTCTTC
CASSRRFRTSVGEKRDNEQFF
>TRBJ1-2|few|-|TRBV3-1
TGTGCCAGCAGTCCCCTAGGGGCGGATGGCTACACCTTC
CASSPLGADGYTF
>TRBJ1-2|-|TRBD1|TRBV6-5
TGTGCCAGCAGAAAGGACAGGGAACCTAACTATGGCTACACCTTC
CASRKDREPNYGYTF
>TRBJ1-1|few|-|TRBV7-9
TGTGCCAGCAGCTATGGGCTTGGGTCAGTTGATGAAGCTTTCTTT
CASSYGLGSVDEAFF
>TRBJ1-5|-|-|TRBV19
TGTGCCAGTAGTATATCGACAGCTAATCAGCCCAAGCATTTT
CASSISTANQPKHF
>TRBJ2-7|medium-sized|-|TRBV5-1
TGCGCCAGCAGCTTAGATACCTACGAGCAGTACTTC
CASSLDTYEQYF
>TRBJ2-6|medium-sized|-|TRBV6-5
TGTGCCAGCACCAGGACCAGATCTGGGGCCAACGTCCTGACTTTC
CASTRTRSGANVLTF
>TRBJ1-1|few|TRBD1|TRBV6-1
TGTGCCAGCTCAAAGGGGGCAGGGGGAGTCACTGAAGCTTTCTTT
CASSKGAGGVTEAFF
>TRBJ2-5|-|-|TRBV9
TGTGCCAGCAGCTCAGCGGGCAGGCAGGAAGAGACCCAGTACTTC
CASSSAGRQEETQYF
>TRBJ2-7|-|-|TRBV7-6
TGTGCCAGCAGCTTAGGTAGCCAGGGGCCCTACGAGCAGTACTTC
CASSLGSQGPYEQYF
>TRBJ2-5|-|-|TRBV10-3
TGTGCCATCAGTGAGGAGATGCAAGAGACCCAGTACTTC
CAISEEMQETQYF
>TRBJ1-5|medium-sized|-|TRBV6-2/TRBV6-3
TGTGCCAGCAGACCTAGCCATCAGCCCCAGCATTTT
CASRPSHQPQHF
>TRBJ2-1|medium-sized|-|TRBV9
TGTGCCAGCAGCGTAGGGCCAGCCAATGAGCAGTTCTTC
CASSVGPANEQFF
>TRBJ2-5|few|TRBD2|TRBV18
TGTGCCAGCTCACCCCGACCTAGCGGGGGGCTACAAGAGACCCAGTACTTC
CASSPRPSGGLQETQYF
>TRBJ1-5|few|-|TRBV20-1
TGCAGTGCTCTAGAGAATAGCAATCAGCCCCAGCATTTT
CSALENSNQPQHF
>TRBJ1-2|-|-|TRBV29-1
TGCAGCGCTCACAGAGAATCTAACTATGGCTACACCTTC
CSAHRESNYGYTF
>TRBJ1-2|large|TRBD1|TRBV28
TGTGCCAGCAGTGGGGTCGGACAGGGGCTTCAAGGCTACACCTTC
CASSGVGQGLQGYTF
>TRBJ2-7|medium-sized|TRBD1|TRBV27
TGTGCCAGCAGTTCCCCGGGACAGGGCCCCTACGAGCAGTACTTC
CASSSPGQGPYEQYF
>TRBJ1-2|medium-sized|TRBD1|TRBV11-2
TGTGCCAGCAGCTTTGGACAGGGCAAGGGCTATGGCTACACCTTC
CASSFGQGKGYGYTF
>TRBJ2-3|-|TRBD2|TRBV4-3
TGCGCCAGCAGCCAAGATTGGGAAATCGCGGGGGTTGGAGATACGCAGTATTTT
CASSQDWEIAGVGDTQYF
>TRBJ1-4|few|-|TRBV6-1
TGTGCCAGCAGTGAAGATCCCGGGAAAACTAATGAAAAACTGTTTTTT
CASSEDPGKTNEKLFF
>TRBJ2-1|medium-sized|TRBD1|TRBV6-5
TGTGCCAGCACCAATTACCCAGGGACAGGGAAAGGAAATGAGCAGTTCTTC
CASTNYPGTGKGNEQFF
>TRBJ2-3|medium-sized|-|TRBV15
TGTGCCACCAGCAGAGATAGGGGGGGGGGCCTAGATACGCAGTATTTT
CATSRDRGGGLDTQYF
>TRBJ1-2|medium-sized|-|TRBV11-2
TGTGCCAGCAACTCGCAGCCTAACTATGGCTACACCTTC
CASNSQPNYGYTF
>TRBJ1-3|-|-|TRBV4-1
TGCGCCAGCAGCCAAGCCATCTCTGGAAACACCATATATTTT
CASSQAISGNTIYF
>TRBJ1-1|-|-|TRBV7-9
TGTGCCAGCAGCCTTGGACCGTTCATGAACACTGAAGCTTTCTTT
CASSLGPFMNTEAFF
>TRBJ2-7|medium-sized|-|TRBV6-1
TGTGCCAGCAGTGAAGCGTTCCTAGGGGGCGAGCAGTACTTC
CASSEAFLGGEQYF
>TRBJ1-2|medium-sized|-|TRBV20-1
TGCAGTGCCCCGCGGGGCAGCGGCAATTATGGCTACACCTTC
CSAPRGSGNYGYTF
>TRBJ1-1|few|-|TRBV7-9
TGTGCCAGCAGCCCGCCCAAATTGCACACTGAAGCTTTCTTT
CASSPPKLHTEAFF
>TRBJ2-7|few|-|TRBV7-2
TGTGCCAGCAGCTTATCCTACGAGCAGTACTTC
CASSLSYEQYF